This T cell receptor beta chain was documented in a study of control samples from healthy donors and cancer patients. Assay: immunoSEQ multiplex PCR; the TCRdb copy retains only in-frame clones and omits some. The sample consists of 150,000 to 200,000 clones, around 90% of them appearing once. CDR3 length equals 13 residues. V gave up 4 bases and J gave up 4 bases, with 11 bases separating them. Germline V CDR1 and CDR2: MNHEY, SVGEGT. This clone came up once. Sample: blood. This TCR was sampled from a woman in her 50s in good health. The chain carries TRBV6-2 or TRBV6-3 and TRBJ2-7, with D maybe TRBD1 (6 bases). The CDR3 region has the DNA TGTGCCAGCAGTTCCTCGGACAGATACGAGCAGTACTTC. This sequence encodes CASSSSDRYEQYF.